One sample yielded the 29 T cell receptor beta chains listed below, sequenced in a study of CD8+CD57+ T cells in acquired aplastic anemia listed by TCRdb under 2018. Patients chosen for sequencing had shown expansion of CD8+CD57+ cells by flow cytometry. TCRdb lists the instrument as Illumina HiSeq 2000. Profiling of TCR beta VDJ combinations and CDR3 sequences used genomic DNA as the template. TCRdb trimmed public reads at Q25 via fastp, called clones via MiXCR and kept in-frame beta chains. Rows with a matching CDR3 protein are joined into one entry that keeps the most common DNA and genes. This sample holds approximately 180,000 distinct CDR3 sequences; roughly 65% were observed only once. The ten largest clones represent roughly 46% of the sample. Source material: sorted CD4+, CD8+, or CD8+CD57+ T cells (not recorded which) from PBMCs. Source of these receptors: a human donor with aplastic anemia.

This rearrangement joins TRBV29-1 to TRBJ1-1, with 8 bases identical to TRBD1. Losses at the gene ends were 7 bases for V and 1 base for J; bases not matched to a gene: 5. CDR1 is SQVTM and CDR2 is ANQGSEA in the germline V gene. The CDR3 sequence is 13 residues long. CDR3 sequence: CSATRGQNTEAFF. The CDR3 DNA sequence: TGCAGCGCTACCAGGGGGCAGAACACTGAAGCTTTCTTT.

The rearrangement joins TRBV5-1 to TRBJ2-1, with 8 bases matching TRBD1. Trimming at V came to 2 bases and at J to 8 bases, leaving 6 bases not matched to a gene. The CDR3 sequence is 14 residues long. Germline V gene lookup returns CDR1 SGHRS and CDR2 YFSETQ. CDR3 in amino acids: CASSLGQGWDEQFF. DNA of the CDR3: TGCGCCAGCAGCTTAGGACAGGGATGGGATGAGCAGTTCTTC.

This clonotype was counted ten times or more. This chain uses TRBV9 with TRBJ1-2; D is uncertain. Germline CDR1 SGDLS, CDR2 YYNGEE. This CDR3 region has 13 residues. Trimming pared 0 bases from V and 4 bases from J, leaving 7 bases between. The CDR3 region has the DNA TGTGCCAGCAGCGTAGTTGACTCCTATGGCTACACCTTC. Encoded protein: CASSVVDSYGYTF.

The rearrangement links TRBV10-2 to TRBJ1-5; no reliable D call. The V and J ends lost 2 bases and 7 bases respectively, with 12 bases between them. The CDR3 sequence is 14 residues long. The germline CDR1 and CDR2 sequences are WSHSY and SAAADI. CDR3 residues: CASSETSPGQPQHF. In nucleotides, the CDR3 is TGCGCCAGCAGTGAGACTTCCCCGGGGCAGCCCCAGCATTTT.

The CDR3 sequence is CASSLRASGSGETQYF. Written as DNA, the CDR3 is TGTGCCAGCAGCTTAAGGGCTAGCGGGAGTGGAGAGACCCAGTACTTC. V and J are TRBV7-9 and TRBJ2-5, with 10 bases aligning to TRBD2. CDR3 length equals 16 residues. Trimming took 2 bases from V and 4 from J; bases not matched to a gene: 7. The V gene's germline CDR1 is SEHNR and CDR2 FQNEAQ (reference sequence). Drawing the rest from reference TRBV7-9 and TRBJ2-5, the complete variable domain is DTGVSQNPRHKITKRGQNVTFRCDPISEHNRLYWYRQTLGQGPEFLTYFQNEAQLEKSRLLSDRFSAERPKGSFSTLEIQRTEQGDSAMYLCASSLRASGSGETQYFGPGTRLLVL.

This chain links TRBV7-9 with TRBJ1-2; D unresolved. V was cut by 4 bases and J by 6 bases, with 9 bases left in between. Germline CDR1 SEHNR, CDR2 FQNEAQ (reference sequence). The CDR3 runs to 12 residues. The CDR3 DNA reads as TGTGCCAGCAGCTCCCCCCCCGATGGCTACACCTTC. It encodes CASSSPPDGYTF.

This clonotype was counted between two and nine times. The gene calls are TRBV10-3 and TRBJ2-5, with 14 bases that match TRBD2. The V and J ends lost 7 bases and 3 bases, in that order; junction bases with no gene match: 13. Germline V gives CDR1 ENHRY, CDR2 SYGVKD. The length of the CDR3 is 18 residues. CDR3 in amino acids: CAIKSGTSGSIREETQYF. The CDR3 nucleotides are TGTGCCATCAAATCCGGGACTAGCGGGAGTATTCGGGAAGAGACCCAGTACTTC.

This clonotype was observed a few times. V and J are TRBV5-8 and TRBJ1-6, with 10 bases that match TRBD1. V trimming: 5 bases; J trimming: 7 bases; junction bases outside the gene matches: 6. Germline loops: CDR1 SGHTS, CDR2 YDEGEE. The CDR3 extends over 15 amino acids. The chain's CDR3 is CASSALGQGNSPLHF. In DNA form, the CDR3 reads TGTGCCAGCAGTGCGTTGGGACAGGGGAATTCACCCCTCCACTTT.

With regard to this clonotype: This may stem from a read error, because a much larger clone lies one nucleotide away. The gene calls are TRBV12-3 or TRBV12-4 and TRBJ1-2, with a tentative D call TRBD1 (5 bases). There are 13 residues in the CDR3. V dropped 3 bases and J dropped 10 bases, with 15 bases sitting between them. CDR3 region: CASSFGGSSDYTF. The CDR3 nucleotides read TGTGCCAGCAGTTTTGGGGGATCAAGTGACTACACCTTC.

CDR3 DNA sequence: TGTGCCAGCAGCTTTGTCCCAGGCGGAGATACGCAGTTCTTC. Encoded protein: CASSFVPGGDTQFF. The rearrangement joins TRBV7-2 to TRBJ2-1; D unresolved. The ends were cut back, 3 bases at V and 12 bases at J, with 18 bases in the middle. Germline V gene sequence: CDR1 SGHTA, CDR2 FQGNSA. This CDR3 spans 14 amino acids. Full variable domain (rest looked up from reference TRBV7-2 and TRBJ2-1): GAGVSQSPSNKVTEKGKDVELRCDPISGHTALYWYRQSLGQGLEFLIYFQGNSAPDKSGLPSDRFSAERTGGSVSTLTIQRTQQEDSAVYLCASSFVPGGDTQFFGPGTRLTVL.

The chain recombines TRBV7-7 with TRBJ2-2; the D gene is possibly TRBD2 (5 bases). Germline values: CDR1 SSHAT, CDR2 FNYEAQ (reference sequence). The CDR3 has 11 amino acids. CDR3 DNA sequence: TGTGCTTACCGCGAGGGCGGGGAGCTGTTTTTT. It is translated as CAYREGGELFF.

This clonotype was recorded at least ten times. This sequence joins TRBV4-2 and TRBJ1-1; D uncertain. The germline gives CDR1 LGHNA, CDR2 YNFKEQ. CDR3 length: 13 residues. The V end lost 0 bases, the J end lost 1 base, and 3 bases lay between the germline ends. The CDR3 here is CASSQEENTEAFF. In DNA, the CDR3 is TGTGCCAGCAGCCAAGAAGAGAACACTGAAGCTTTCTTT.

The chain carries TRBV5-1 and TRBJ1-6, with 7 bases fitting TRBD1. In germline, CDR1 is SGHRS, CDR2 YFSETQ. Trimming took 8 bases from V and 10 from J; bases not matched to a gene: 6. This CDR3 has 12 amino acids. The CDR3 sequence: CASATGQSPLHF. DNA of the CDR3: TGCGCCAGTGCGACAGGGCAATCACCCCTCCACTTT.

This clonotype was seen only a few times. This chain links TRBV7-9 with TRBJ1-6; D uncertain. Germline CDR1 is SEHNR and CDR2 is FQNEAQ (reference sequence). The CDR3 contains 15 residues. Trimming removed 5 bases at V and 9 bases at J, with 17 bases between. The CDR3, as DNA: TGTGCCAGCAGCCCAGACCTAACACGGGGTTCACCCCTCCACTTT. It translates to CASSPDLTRGSPLHF.

This rearrangement joins TRBV29-1 to TRBJ1-1, with TRBD1 matching 12 bases. This CDR3 has 15 residues. Per germline, CDR1 SQVTM and CDR2 ANQGSEA. V lost 7 bases and J lost 7; bases outside the gene matches: 13. The CDR3, as DNA: TGCAGCGCTCGGGACAGGGGGCGCAAGGGGTTTGAAGCTTTCTTT. Residues: CSARDRGRKGFEAFF.

The chain carries TRBV5-4 and TRBJ1-6, with D possibly TRBD1 on 6 matching bases. The V gene's germline CDR1 is SGHNT and CDR2 YYREEE (reference sequence). V lost 3 bases and J lost 10, with 17 bases in between. The CDR3 covers 15 residues. In nucleotides, the CDR3 is TGTGCCAGCAGCTCCTACAGGGACTCGACGTCACCCCTCCACTTT. It yields the protein CASSSYRDSTSPLHF.

CDR3 DNA: TGTGCCAGCAGCCAGGAGGGGAACACTGAAGCTTTCTTT. This translates into CASSQEGNTEAFF. The V and J genes are TRBV7-6 and TRBJ1-1; D unclear. The CDR3 totals 13 residues. CDR1 is SGHVS and CDR2 is FNYEAQ in the germline V gene. V lost 5 bases and J lost 1, with 8 bases in between.

DNA for the CDR3: TGTGCCAGCAGCCAAGGGAGGGGCGGGCAGTACTTC. It translates to CASSQGRGGQYF. The chain is built from TRBV14 and TRBJ2-7, with D perhaps TRBD2 (6 bases). V was trimmed by 1 base and J by 9 bases, leaving 10 bases between them. Looked up from germline, CDR1 is SGHDN and CDR2 is FVKESK. The CDR3 is 12 residues long.

V and J are TRBV29-1 and TRBJ2-7, with no clear D. This CDR3 is 12 amino acids long. Trimming took off 8 bases at V and 7 bases at J, with 18 bases between the two ends. Germline V lookup: CDR1 SQVTM, CDR2 ANQGSEA. The CDR3 reads CSLGTSYGEQYF. CDR3 nucleotides: TGCAGCCTCGGAACCAGTTACGGGGAGCAGTACTTC.

This clonotype showed up many times. The chain employs TRBV6-5 and TRBJ2-7; 10 bases match TRBD1. The germline V gene encodes CDR1 MNHEY and CDR2 SVGAGI. The CDR3 has 15 residues. Trimming cost V 7 bases and J 2 bases; bases outside gene matches: 8. The CDR3 reads CASNPDRGRPYEQYF. The DNA of the CDR3 is TGTGCCAGCAATCCCGACAGGGGGCGCCCCTACGAGCAGTACTTC.

This clonotype was detected many times. The chain has TRBV12-3 or TRBV12-4 and TRBJ1-1; TRBD1 aligns across 7 bases. Unmatched junction bases numbered 10, after V lost 7 bases and J lost 5 bases. CDR3 length: 14 amino acids. The CDR3 coding sequence is TGTGCCAGCACCACTCGACAGGGAGAAACTGAAGCTTTCTTT. Amino acids: CASTTRQGETEAFF.

This clonotype was observed at least ten times. The rearrangement joins TRBV20-1 to TRBJ1-1; D is ambiguous. CDR3 length equals 12 residues. Between the trimmed V and J ends, which lost 5 bases and 5 bases, there was a span of 12 bases. Germline V gene lookup returns CDR1 DFQATT and CDR2 SNEGSKA (reference sequence). The CDR3 is CSAPRSRTEAFF. In DNA, the CDR3 is TGCAGTGCTCCCCGATCGAGGACTGAAGCTTTCTTT.

The chain carries TRBV9 and TRBJ1-2; 7 bases are a match to TRBD1. Trimming at V came to 0 bases and at J to 4 bases, leaving 12 bases not matched to a gene. CDR3 length equals 17 residues. Per the germline V gene, CDR1 is SGDLS and CDR2 is YYNGEE. The CDR3 reads CASSVGLDDTGVYGYTF. CDR3 nucleotide sequence: TGTGCCAGCAGCGTAGGTCTCGACGATACAGGGGTCTATGGCTACACCTTC.

The chain has TRBV7-9 and TRBJ1-5; D gene unclear. This CDR3 is built from 16 residues. V lost 4 bases and J 3 bases, leaving 16 bases between the germline ends. Per germline, CDR1 SEHNR and CDR2 FQNEAQ (reference sequence). The CDR3 coding sequence is TGTGCCAGCAGCTCGCTGGAGGGTACGGTCAATCAGCCCCAGCATTTT. This translates into CASSSLEGTVNQPQHF.

The chain is built from TRBV5-1 and TRBJ1-2, with unresolved D. Germline V gene data show CDR1 as SGHRS and CDR2 as YFSETQ. The CDR3 spans 14 residues. The ends were cut back, 0 bases at V and 6 bases at J, with 12 bases in the middle. CDR3 in DNA: TGCGCCAGCAGCTTGGAAAGCGGTAGCAATGGCTACACCTTC. Amino acids: CASSLESGSNGYTF. The whole variable domain, remainder taken from reference TRBV5-1 and TRBJ1-2, is KAGVTQTPRYLIKTRGQQVTLSCSPISGHRSVSWYQQTPGQGLQFLFEYFSETQRNKGNFPGRFSGRQFSNSRSEMNVSTLELGDSALYLCASSLESGSNGYTFGSGTRLTVV.

A word on this clonotype: The DNA is omitted, as the CDR3 cannot be located on it reliably, and the CDR3 follows TCRdb's listing. V is TRBV7-2 and J is TRBJ2-1; the DNA was not used to check the table's D call, TRBD2. Germline V gene sequence: CDR1 SGHTA, CDR2 FQGNSA. The CDR3 is 15 amino acids long, termini counted. The CDR3 spells CASSLVAGGNNERFF.

Note on this clonotype: The final CDR3 position lacks the conserved phenylalanine or tryptophan, pointing to a likely read error. This chain uses TRBV5-1 with TRBJ2-7; tentatively, D is TRBD1 (5 bases). CDR1 is SGHRS, CDR2 YFSETQ, per germline. CDR3 size: 14 residues. The DNA for the CDR3 is TGCGCCAACAGCTTGCCAGGGTATAACTACGAGCAGTACCTC. Its translation: CANSLPGYNYEQYL.

V and J are TRBV2 and TRBJ2-7; the match to TRBD1 covers 10 bases. The CDR3 has 16 residues. The germline CDR1 and CDR2 sequences are SNHLY and FYNNEI. V lost 4 bases, J lost 8 bases, and 14 bases stayed unmatched. The CDR3 loop is CASSGWTGGRFYKQYF. The CDR3 DNA reads TGTGCCAGCAGTGGTTGGACAGGGGGTAGGTTTTATAAGCAGTACTTC.

The chain couples TRBV9 to TRBJ1-3; D is unresolved. The V end lost 0 bases, the J end lost 3 bases, and 7 bases lay between the germline ends. Per germline, CDR1 SGDLS and CDR2 YYNGEE. There are 14 residues in the CDR3. For the CDR3, the DNA is TGTGCCAGCAGCGTAGGACTATTTGGAAACACCATATATTTT. Its protein product is CASSVGLFGNTIYF.